Only a few counts were recorded for the clone carrying this T cell receptor (beta chain). The antigen is not known. The junction had 6 bases not matched to a gene; V was cut back by 5 bases and J by 2 bases. This CDR3 region has 14 residues. Carried by the TCR beta cDNA libraries were unique molecular identifiers. One entry per CDR3 protein, called by TCRdb with MiXCR from the PCR reads. The sample lists about 430,000 distinct CDR3 sequences; approximately 42% were seen once. This record belongs to a study of post-analysis software for immune sequencing data. Study-level results: Elevated frequency relative to controls characterized 4 or 5 TRBV segments in patients, TRBV5-6, TRBV5-1 and TRBV20-1 among them.

The sequence was collected from a girl aged 2 to 10 with multiple sclerosis. Input material: blood. V and J are TRBV12-3 or TRBV12-4 and TRBJ2-7, with 7 bases identical to TRBD1. CDR3 residues: CASSVQGTAYEQYF. In DNA form, the CDR3 reads TGTGCCAGCAGTGTCCAAGGGACAGCCTACGAGCAGTACTTC.